This T cell receptor (beta chain) was profiled in a study of blood T cell repertoires in COVID-19. Across the study: Donors in the United States, Italy and Spain gave samples during acute or convalescent COVID-19. The analysed material was cDNA or gDNA that came from T cells, B-cell-depleted T cells, or PBMCs.

Clones were sequenced by immunoSEQ multiplex PCR, and TCRdb holds only the in-frame ones, with some missing. The table lists about 170,000 clones, over 70% of them singletons, with approximately 4% in the top ten. This clone was detected only a few times. This TCR was recovered from a woman aged 45-60 years in a cohort exposed to, infected with or recovered from COVID-19 (not recorded which). Material for sequencing was PBMCs or T cells enriched from blood (not recorded which).

CDR3 region: CASSQSSQGTEAFF. The CDR3 coding sequence is TGCGCCAGCAGCCAATCCTCACAGGGGACTGAAGCTTTCTTT. V usage is TRBV4-1 and J usage is TRBJ1-1; 7 bases match TRBD1. J was trimmed by 5 bases and V by 2 bases; bases with no gene match: 5. This CDR3 has 14 residues. Germline lookup yields CDR1 MGHRA and CDR2 YSYEKL.